A selection of T cell receptor beta chains follows, all from one sample in a study of cytomegalovirus exposure and HLA in healthy donors. Clones were sequenced by immunoSEQ multiplex PCR, and TCRdb holds only the in-frame ones, with some missing. The profile shows roughly 100,000 clones, 76% of them singletons. Sequencing input: PBMCs. The source of these receptors is a woman in her late teens or twenties in good health and CMV-seropositive. The CDR3 runs from the conserved cysteine through the conserved F or W. The D gene is left open where the match is weak. Rows may omit the clone size; those that give it use once, few, many or a size class.

d_call	clone_size	v_call	j_call	cdr3_nt	cdr3_aa
TRBD1	NA	TRBV4-1	TRBJ2-7	TGCGCCAGCAGCCAAGAACCGTCCGGGACAGCCAATGCCTACGAGCAGTACTTC	CASSQEPSGTANAYEQYF
NA	NA	TRBV12-2	TRBJ2-7	TGTGCAAGTCGCCCACGGACAGGCGAGACCTACGAGCAGTACTTC	CASRPRTGETYEQYF
NA	NA	TRBV7-3	TRBJ2-3	TGTGCCAGCAGCCCCGGCACAGATACGCAGTATTTT	CASSPGTDTQYF
NA	NA	TRBV28	TRBJ2-7	TGTGCCAGCAGTTCCTCCGGTGTCACCTACGAGCAGTACTTC	CASSSSGVTYEQYF
NA	NA	TRBV29-1	TRBJ2-2	TGCAGCGCGTCACAGGGAGCCGGGGAGCTGTTTTTT	CSASQGAGELFF
TRBD1	NA	TRBV30	TRBJ1-1	TGTGCCTGGAGTTCTTACAGGGGGGGTTTGAACACTGAAGCTTTCTTT	CAWSSYRGGLNTEAFF
TRBD2	NA	TRBV19	TRBJ2-5	TGTGCCAGTAGTACGGGACTAGCCCGAGAGACCCAGTACTTC	CASSTGLARETQYF
NA	few	TRBV6-5	TRBJ2-5	TGTGCCAGCTACCCCGACGGCGGACACACCCAGTACTTC	CASYPDGGHTQYF
TRBD2	NA	TRBV6-1	TRBJ2-7	TGTGCCAGCAGTGAAGGGACTAGCGGGAGACGCGAGCAGTACTTC	CASSEGTSGRREQYF
NA	NA	TRBV29-1	TRBJ2-1	TGCAGCGTTGAAAGGAAACTAGGGAATGATAATGAGCAGTTCTTC	CSVERKLGNDNEQFF